This TCR beta chain is drawn from a study of T cell changes during pregnancy in multiple sclerosis. The germline V and J ends were trimmed by 5 bases and 7 bases, with 17 bases remaining between them. The germline CDR1 and CDR2 sequences are SEHNR and FQNEAQ (reference sequence). This CDR3 is 15 amino acids long. This clone occurred once. Measured with immunoSEQ multiplex PCR; TCRdb has only the in-frame clones, and not every one. Of about 97,000 clones in the sample, approximately 90% were seen once. The receptor was derived from a female donor in good health, enrolled as a control in a pregnancy study. This material consisted of peripheral blood, taken in the second trimester of pregnancy. The rearrangement links TRBV7-9 to TRBJ1-4; D may be TRBD1 (5 bases). The CDR3 loop reads CASSRRDRMGEKLFF. The DNA for the CDR3 is TGTGCCAGCAGCCGGCGGGACCGGATGGGTGAAAAACTGTTTTTT.